Listed below are T cell receptor beta chains from one sample, sequenced in a study of CD8 T cells in ankylosing spondylitis. Via MiXCR, TCRdb re-called the 5' RACE reads, giving one row per CDR3 protein. The top ten clones hold 21% of a sample with 200,000 to 250,000 distinct CDR3 sequences, roughly a tenth of them seen once. Sequencing used blood, either unsorted or a sorted T cell fraction (not recorded which). These receptors were obtained from a male donor with ankylosing spondylitis or in good health (not recorded which). Each CDR3 is given with its conserved first and last residue. The D gene is left open where the match is weak. Not all rows give a size; the values are once, few, many and, for expanded clones, a class.

clone_size,d_call,v_call,j_call,cdr3_aa,cdr3_nt
many,TRBD1,TRBV20-1,TRBJ1-2,CSVNRGGYGYTF,TGCAGTGTAAACAGGGGTGGGTATGGCTACACCTTC
NA,NA,TRBV24-1,TRBJ2-1,CATSETRGGRDNEQFF,TGTGCCACCAGTGAAACGAGGGGCGGGCGGGACAATGAGCAGTTCTTC
NA,NA,TRBV11-2,TRBJ1-1,CASSLGLPLGMNTEAFF,TGTGCCAGCAGCCTAGGACTCCCACTGGGGATGAACACTGAAGCTTTCTTT
many,NA,TRBV29-1,TRBJ2-3,CSVPGLPSTDTQYF,TGCAGCGTGCCGGGACTCCCTAGCACAGATACGCAGTATTTT
NA,NA,TRBV12-3/TRBV12-4,TRBJ2-7,CASRPDLGNEQYF,TGTGCCAGCAGACCCGATTTGGGGAACGAGCAGTACTTC
many,NA,TRBV4-2,TRBJ1-2,CASSQDLSGGGYTF,TGTGCCAGCAGCCAAGATCTGTCGGGAGGTGGCTACACCTTC
many,NA,TRBV3-1,TRBJ2-7,CASSQVSAGPFDEQYF,TGTGCCAGCAGCCAAGTCAGTGCAGGCCCCTTCGACGAGCAGTACTTC
many,TRBD1,TRBV27,TRBJ1-2,CASSSLGSQTGGYGYTF,TGTGCCAGCAGTTCCCTAGGGTCCCAGACAGGGGGCTATGGCTACACCTTC
many,TRBD2,TRBV7-2,TRBJ2-7,CASSSNLAGVYEQYF,TGTGCCAGCAGCTCGAACCTAGCGGGGGTCTACGAGCAGTACTTC
few,TRBD1,TRBV30,TRBJ2-3,CAWTGTGHVDTQYF,TGTGCCTGGACGGGGACAGGTCATGTGGATACGCAGTATTTT
many,TRBD1,TRBV11-2,TRBJ2-3,CASSSVKQGADTQYF,TGTGCCAGCAGCTCCGTAAAACAGGGGGCAGATACGCAGTATTTT
few,TRBD1,TRBV5-5,TRBJ1-6,CASSSTGYKDSPLHF,TGTGCCAGCAGCTCGACAGGGTATAAGGATTCACCCCTCCACTTT
many,NA,TRBV27,TRBJ1-1,CAPSRGQMNTEAFF,TGTGCCCCCTCCCGGGGGCAGATGAACACTGAAGCTTTCTTT
many,NA,TRBV5-1,TRBJ2-1,CASSFLDGDNEQFF,TGCGCCAGCAGCTTCCTCGACGGGGACAATGAGCAGTTCTTC
many,TRBD1,TRBV6-5,TRBJ2-4,CASSSRQGRGIQYF,TGTGCCAGCAGTTCCCGACAGGGAAGGGGCATTCAGTACTTC
few,NA,TRBV3-1,TRBJ1-6,CASTNGPGGPSSYNSPLHF,TGTGCCAGCACCAACGGCCCTGGCGGACCCAGCTCCTATAATTCACCCCTCCACTTT
NA,TRBD1,TRBV18,TRBJ1-4,CASSTRQGENEKLFF,TGTGCCAGCTCAACTCGACAGGGAGAAAATGAAAAACTGTTTTTT
few,NA,TRBV28,TRBJ1-2,CASSLLDSFYGYTF,TGTGCCAGCAGTTTATTAGACAGCTTCTATGGCTACACCTTC
few,TRBD1,TRBV27,TRBJ2-5,CASSWGPRGRQETQYF,TGTGCCAGCAGTTGGGGCCCTAGGGGGCGGCAAGAGACCCAGTACTTC
NA,NA,TRBV11-2,TRBJ2-1,CASSLEKGLLLPYNEQFF,TGTGCCAGCAGCTTAGAAAAGGGACTCCTCCTCCCCTACAATGAGCAGTTCTTC
many,NA,TRBV7-3,TRBJ2-2,CASSLFRQEINTGELFF,TGTGCCAGCAGCTTATTTCGACAGGAGATTAACACCGGGGAGCTGTTTTTT
many,NA,TRBV7-9,TRBJ1-1,CASSRDQGPEAFF,TGTGCCAGCAGCAGAGACCAGGGCCCTGAAGCTTTCTTT
many,TRBD2,TRBV7-8,TRBJ2-3,CASSPRLAGGSLTDTQYF,TGTGCCAGCAGCCCGCGGCTAGCGGGAGGATCCCTCACAGATACGCAGTATTTT
many,TRBD1,TRBV7-3,TRBJ2-3,CASSPPGTGGDTQYF,TGTGCCAGCAGCCCACCAGGGACAGGGGGAGATACGCAGTATTTT
few,TRBD1,TRBV20-1,TRBJ2-7,CSGGTGFEQYF,TGCAGTGGGGGGACAGGGTTCGAGCAGTACTTC
few,NA,TRBV5-1,TRBJ1-1,CASSLASGTEAFF,TGCGCCAGCAGCTTGGCGTCGGGGACTGAAGCTTTCTTT
NA,TRBD2,TRBV7-3,TRBJ2-1,CASSSSGGVNEQFF,TGTGCCAGCAGCTCTAGCGGGGGAGTCAATGAGCAGTTCTTC
many,NA,TRBV7-2,TRBJ1-2,CASSLPGVIYGYTF,TGTGCCAGCAGCTTACCAGGGGTAATATATGGCTACACCTTC
many,NA,TRBV7-2,TRBJ1-1,CASSSAGTLNTEAFF,TGTGCCAGCAGCTCCGCCGGGACATTGAACACTGAAGCTTTCTTT
NA,TRBD1,TRBV3-1,TRBJ1-1,CASSPLGQGRAEAFF,TGTGCCAGCAGCCCTTTGGGACAGGGAAGGGCTGAAGCTTTCTTT
few,NA,TRBV5-1,TRBJ2-3,CASSGGTVPNTQYF,TGCGCCAGCAGCGGCGGGACAGTTCCTAATACGCAGTATTTT
NA,NA,TRBV29-1,TRBJ2-3,CSVEPLTDTQYF,TGCAGCGTTGAACCGTTGACAGATACGCAGTATTTT
many,NA,TRBV29-1,TRBJ2-5,CSERQMGQETQYF,TGCAGCGAAAGACAGATGGGCCAAGAGACCCAGTACTTC
many,TRBD1,TRBV5-1,TRBJ1-2,CASSEGLLRRTGFGYTF,TGCGCCAGCAGCGAGGGACTCCTTAGAAGGACAGGGTTTGGCTACACCTTC
NA,TRBD1,TRBV18,TRBJ2-1,CASSPPTGGYNEQFF,TGTGCCAGCTCACCACCGACAGGGGGATACAATGAGCAGTTCTTC
few,NA,TRBV2,TRBJ1-5,CASSAGNRGQPQHF,TGTGCCAGCAGCGCGGGGAATCGAGGTCAGCCCCAGCATTTT
few,NA,TRBV5-5,TRBJ2-7,CASSLLRSGDSYEQYF,TGTGCCAGCAGCTTGCTTAGGTCAGGCGATTCCTACGAGCAGTACTTC
many,TRBD1,TRBV24-1,TRBJ2-1,CATSESGTGRYNEQFF,TGTGCCACCAGTGAATCCGGGACAGGGCGCTACAATGAGCAGTTCTTC
many,TRBD1,TRBV27,TRBJ2-7,CASSPGTGTSYEQYF,TGTGCCAGCAGTCCCGGGACAGGGACCTCCTACGAGCAGTACTTC
many,TRBD1,TRBV5-1,TRBJ1-1,CASSSGQAEAFF,TGCGCCAGCAGCTCGGGACAGGCTGAAGCTTTCTTT